This TCR beta chain originates from a study of regulatory dendritic cells for organ transplantation. Study-level background: LPS was added to dendritic cell cultures on day 6.

Note on this clone: Its antigen remains unknown.

Findings of the study overall: Considerable individual heterogeneity was seen in alloreactive memory CD8+ T cells.

The germline V gene encodes CDR1 SGHDT and CDR2 YYEEEE. This CDR3 is built from 14 residues. V was pared by 2 bases and J by 8 bases, with 13 bases between. CFSE-labeled sorted T cells met regulatory or mature dendritic cells for four to five days. Naive CD45RA+ and memory CD45RO+ CD4+ or CD8+ T cells were FACS-sorted. Sequencing used immunoSEQ multiplex PCR; TCRdb keeps in-frame clones, though not all of them. The profile shows about 7,100 clones, roughly 64% of them singletons. This sequence was found in a human donor in good health. Material for sequencing was memory CD4+ T cells from blood cultured with dendritic cells. Subset described: CD45RO+ memory T cells. V gene TRBV5-6 combines with J gene TRBJ1-4; no reliable D call. The CDR3 loop reads CASSFGGGNEKLFF. The CDR3 nucleotides are TGTGCCAGCAGCTTCGGTGGAGGTAACGAAAAACTGTTTTTT.